These T cell receptor beta chains were read from a single sample in a study of OX40 agonist ivuxolimab in advanced cancers. The assay was immunoSEQ multiplex PCR, and TCRdb's table has in-frame clones only and misses some. Seen here are 60,000 to 85,000 clones, approximately 87% observed once, and the top ten hold under 8.5%. Sample: CD4+ or CD8+ T cells sorted from blood, taken in a trial of the OX40 agonist ivuxolimab. The receptor source for this set is an adult with an advanced solid tumor such as melanoma, head and neck, liver or kidney cancer. CDR3s include the opening cysteine and the closing phenylalanine or tryptophan. A D gene is named only where the DNA matches it firmly. The size entry is marked missing in some rows and otherwise reads once, few, many or a size class.

len,v_gene,j_gene,d_gene,abundance,CDR3nt,CDR3aa
17,TRBV7-2,TRBJ2-7,TRBD2,NA,TGTGCCAGCAGCTTTCCCTCTAGCGGGGGGTTTACCTACGAGCAGTACTTC,CASSFPSSGGFTYEQYF
15,TRBV11-3,TRBJ2-1,TRBD1,NA,TGTGCCAGCAACCCATCCGGGACAGGGGGAAATGAGCAGTTCTTC,CASNPSGTGGNEQFF
16,TRBV28,TRBJ2-6,NA,NA,TGTGCCAGCAGACCGGGACTGAGCTCTGGGGCCAACGTCCTGACTTTC,CASRPGLSSGANVLTF
15,TRBV28,TRBJ2-5,TRBD1,NA,TGTGCCAGCAGTTGGACGACAGGGGGCAGGGAGACCCAGTACTTC,CASSWTTGGRETQYF
14,TRBV5-1,TRBJ2-7,NA,few,TGCGCCAGCAGCTTGGAGCTTAGCTGGATGGAGCAGTACTTC,CASSLELSWMEQYF
15,TRBV6-1,TRBJ2-7,TRBD2,NA,TGTGCCAGCAGTTCCCCCGGCGGGGGATCCTACGAGCAGTACTTC,CASSSPGGGSYEQYF
20,TRBV5-1,TRBJ2-3,TRBD2,NA,TGCGCCAGCAGCTCATGGCGGACTAGCGGGAGAGGGGAGGGCACAGATACGCAGTATTTT,CASSSWRTSGRGEGTDTQYF
13,TRBV10-2,TRBJ2-7,NA,NA,TGCGCCAGCAGTGAACAGGATTCCTACGAGCAGTACTTC,CASSEQDSYEQYF
16,TRBV11-2,TRBJ2-1,NA,NA,TGTGCCAGCAGCTTAGATTTAACCTCCGGATGGAATGAGCAGTTCTTC,CASSLDLTSGWNEQFF
14,TRBV10-3,TRBJ1-1,NA,NA,TGTGCCATCAGTGAGTCGGGGGGTAACACTGAAGCTTTCTTT,CAISESGGNTEAFF
16,TRBV11-2,TRBJ2-5,TRBD1,NA,TGTGCCAGCAGCTCTGCTCCGGGACAGGGGACGGAGACCCAGTACTTC,CASSSAPGQGTETQYF
13,TRBV5-4,TRBJ2-7,NA,NA,TGTGCCAGCAGCCGGGACAACTCCTACGAGCAGTACTTC,CASSRDNSYEQYF
14,TRBV7-2,TRBJ2-5,NA,NA,TGTGCCAGCAGCTTGGAACGAGTTCGGGGGACCCAGTACTTC,CASSLERVRGTQYF
14,TRBV2,TRBJ1-1,NA,few,TGTGCCAGCAGTGAGGGGATTCGGGGCACTGAAGCTTTCTTT,CASSEGIRGTEAFF
14,TRBV6-5,TRBJ1-5,NA,NA,TGTGCCAGCAGTTTGTCGTCGCCCAATCAGCCCCAGCATTTT,CASSLSSPNQPQHF
15,TRBV7-9,TRBJ1-2,NA,NA,TGTGCCAGCAGCAGAAACAGGGCGACTAACTATGGCTACACCTTC,CASSRNRATNYGYTF
15,TRBV18,TRBJ1-1,TRBD1,NA,TGTGCCAGCTCACAAAGACAGGGGGTTGTCACTGAAGCTTTCTTT,CASSQRQGVVTEAFF
13,TRBV30,TRBJ2-7,NA,NA,TGTGCCTGGAGGGACACGAGCTCCTACGAGCAGTACTTC,CAWRDTSSYEQYF
15,TRBV7-2,TRBJ2-3,TRBD2,few,TGTGCCAGCAGCTTGGGCGGGGGGGCGCGAGATACGCAGTATTTT,CASSLGGGARDTQYF
15,TRBV7-3,TRBJ2-3,TRBD2,NA,TGTGCCAGCAGCTTAATGGCGGGGGGCACAGATACGCAGTATTTT,CASSLMAGGTDTQYF
14,TRBV7-3,TRBJ1-1,NA,NA,TGTGCCAGCAGCTTATTGGGCAGGGGTACTGAAGCTTTCTTT,CASSLLGRGTEAFF
14,TRBV19,TRBJ1-2,NA,NA,TGTGCCAGTAGTATAGGCGGGACAAACTATGGCTACACCTTC,CASSIGGTNYGYTF
14,TRBV19,TRBJ2-2,NA,NA,TGTGCCAGTAGCGGCAGGGGAGCCACCGGGGAGCTGTTTTTT,CASSGRGATGELFF
19,TRBV4-3,TRBJ1-4,NA,NA,TGCGCCAGCAGCCAAGATCCCCCTGGGCAGGGCCTTAGTAGGGAAAAACTGTTTTTT,CASSQDPPGQGLSREKLFF
14,TRBV5-6,TRBJ1-4,NA,NA,TGTGCCAGCAGCTTGAGTCAGATCACTCTCCCCCCATTTTTT,CASSLSQITLPPFF
13,TRBV7-9,TRBJ1-2,NA,few,TGTGCCAGCAGCCCGAGTGAACGCTATGGCTACACCTTC,CASSPSERYGYTF
14,TRBV10-3,TRBJ2-7,NA,NA,TGTGCCATCAGTGGGGGGACACCTCCCTACGAGCAGTACTTC,CAISGGTPPYEQYF